This T cell receptor beta chain is drawn from a study of monozygotic twins with cystic fibrosis. Study in general: Around 3 micrograms of fragmented DNA underwent about 14 PCR cycles for library preparation. Study findings and constraints: Age, concordance and disease severity did not associate with shared CDR3 numbers. J usage was most co-twin-similar in 8 of 16 pairs, V in 13. Unrelated CF individuals shared fewer identical clonotypes than monozygotic CF twins.

This clone was seen a few times. Antigen unknown. Assay used: immunoSEQ multiplex PCR; TCRdb lists only in-frame clones, some missing. Of approximately 8,700 clones in the sample, about 90% are singletons; the top ten hold around 5.4%. The sequencing input was blood. The sequence was obtained from a boy aged 2 to 9 with cystic fibrosis.

The CDR3 reads CASSFPGSPLHF. The CDR3 coding sequence is TGTGCCAGCAGCTTCCCGGGCTCACCCCTCCACTTT. This chain uses TRBV7-3 with TRBJ1-6; D remains ambiguous. V shed 3 bases and J shed 10 bases, with 7 bases lying between them. Germline lookup yields CDR1 SGHTA and CDR2 FQGTGA. The CDR3 contains 12 residues.